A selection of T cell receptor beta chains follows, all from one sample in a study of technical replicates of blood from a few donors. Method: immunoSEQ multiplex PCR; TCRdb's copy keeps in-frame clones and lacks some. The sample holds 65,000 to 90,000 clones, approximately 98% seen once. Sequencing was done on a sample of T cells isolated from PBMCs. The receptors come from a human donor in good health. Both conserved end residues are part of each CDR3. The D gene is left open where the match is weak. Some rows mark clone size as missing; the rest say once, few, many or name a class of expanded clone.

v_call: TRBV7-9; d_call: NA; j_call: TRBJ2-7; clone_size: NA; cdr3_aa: CASSYTGSGYEQYF; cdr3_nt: TGTGCCAGCAGCTACACAGGGTCGGGCTACGAGCAGTACTTC
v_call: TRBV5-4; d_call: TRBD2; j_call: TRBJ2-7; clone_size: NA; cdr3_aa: CASSPHIAGYSYEQYF; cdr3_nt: TGTGCCAGCAGTCCACACATAGCGGGATACTCCTACGAGCAGTACTTC
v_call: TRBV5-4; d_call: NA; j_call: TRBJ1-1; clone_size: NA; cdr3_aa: CASSFVNTEAFF; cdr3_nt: TGTGCCAGCAGCTTCGTAAACACTGAAGCTTTCTTT
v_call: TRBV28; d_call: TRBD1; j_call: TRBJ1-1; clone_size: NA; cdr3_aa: CASSLGQGYMNTEAFF; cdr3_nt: TGTGCCAGCAGTTTAGGACAGGGCTACATGAACACTGAAGCTTTCTTT
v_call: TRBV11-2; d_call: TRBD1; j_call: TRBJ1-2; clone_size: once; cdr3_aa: CASSPQGFQDGYTF; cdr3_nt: TGTGCCAGCAGCCCACAGGGGTTCCAGGATGGCTACACCTTC
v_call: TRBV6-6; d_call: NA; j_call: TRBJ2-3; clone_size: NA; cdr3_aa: CASSPSTDTQYF; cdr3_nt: TGTGCCAGCAGTCCTAGCACAGATACGCAGTATTTT
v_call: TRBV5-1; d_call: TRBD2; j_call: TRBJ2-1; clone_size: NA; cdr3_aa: CASSSSGRAHEQFF; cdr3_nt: TGCGCCAGCAGCTCAAGCGGGAGGGCCCATGAGCAGTTCTTC
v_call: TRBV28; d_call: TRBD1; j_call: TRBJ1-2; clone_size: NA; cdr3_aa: CASSGQGYGYTF; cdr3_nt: TGTGCCAGCAGTGGACAGGGCTATGGCTACACCTTC
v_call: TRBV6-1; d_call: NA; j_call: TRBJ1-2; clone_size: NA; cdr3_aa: CASSELAGDYGYTF; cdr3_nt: TGTGCCAGCAGTGAATTAGCAGGGGACTATGGCTACACCTTC
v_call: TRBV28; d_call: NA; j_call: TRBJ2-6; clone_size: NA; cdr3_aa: CASSFALGISASYGANVLTF; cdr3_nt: TGTGCCAGCAGTTTCGCCCTCGGGATCTCCGCCTCTTATGGGGCCAACGTCCTGACTTTC
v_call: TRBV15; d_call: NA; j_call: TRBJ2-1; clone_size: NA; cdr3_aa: CATSRGGGPAYNEQFF; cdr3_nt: TGTGCCACCAGCAGAGGTGGCGGTCCAGCCTACAATGAGCAGTTCTTC
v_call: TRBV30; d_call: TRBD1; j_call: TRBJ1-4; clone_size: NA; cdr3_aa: CAWSWGQGATNEKLFF; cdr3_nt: TGTGCCTGGAGTTGGGGACAGGGGGCCACTAATGAAAAACTGTTTTTT
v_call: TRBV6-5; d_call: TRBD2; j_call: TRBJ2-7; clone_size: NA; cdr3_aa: CATLGAGGEQYF; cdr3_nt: TGTGCCACTCTCGGAGCGGGAGGCGAGCAGTACTTC
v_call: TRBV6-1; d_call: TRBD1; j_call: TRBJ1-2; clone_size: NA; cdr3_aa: CAILLGTGGSYTF; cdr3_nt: TGTGCCATACTACTTGGGACAGGCGGTAGCTACACCTTC
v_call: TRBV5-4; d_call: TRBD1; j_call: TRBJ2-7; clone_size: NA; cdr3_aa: CASSLGDREQYF; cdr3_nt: TGTGCCAGCAGCTTGGGGGACAGGGAGCAGTACTTC
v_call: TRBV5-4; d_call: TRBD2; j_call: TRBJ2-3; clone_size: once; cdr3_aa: CASSLELAERQYF; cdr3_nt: TGTGCCAGCAGCTTGGAACTAGCGGAGAGGCAGTATTTT
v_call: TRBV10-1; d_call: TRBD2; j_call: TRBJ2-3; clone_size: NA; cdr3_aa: CASSESSSGSTDTQYF; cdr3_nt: TGCGCCAGCAGTGAGTCGTCTAGCGGTAGCACAGATACGCAGTATTTT
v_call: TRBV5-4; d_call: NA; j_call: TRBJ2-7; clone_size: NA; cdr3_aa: CASSLGTGNTYEQYF; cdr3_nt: TGTGCCAGCAGCTTAGGAACAGGAAATACCTACGAGCAGTACTTC
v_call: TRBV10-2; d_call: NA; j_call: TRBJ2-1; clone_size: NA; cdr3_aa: CASTSMSSYNEQFF; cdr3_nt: TGCGCCAGCACGAGTATGTCGTCCTACAATGAGCAGTTCTTC
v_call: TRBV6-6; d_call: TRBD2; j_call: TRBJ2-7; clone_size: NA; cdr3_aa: CASSYSASGSYEQYF; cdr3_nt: TGTGCCAGCAGTTACTCGGCTAGCGGGAGTTACGAGCAGTACTTC
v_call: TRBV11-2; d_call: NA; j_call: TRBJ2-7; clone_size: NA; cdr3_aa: CASSLYAVRSSEQYF; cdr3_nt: TGTGCCAGCAGCTTATATGCAGTCCGATCTTCTGAGCAGTACTTC
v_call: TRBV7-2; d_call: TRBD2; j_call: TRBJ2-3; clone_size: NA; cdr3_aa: CASSLTTSGNIDTQYF; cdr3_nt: TGTGCCAGCAGCTTAACGACTAGCGGGAATATAGATACGCAGTATTTT
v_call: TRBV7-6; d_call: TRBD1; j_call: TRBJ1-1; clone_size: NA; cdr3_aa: CASSLAKTGGNTEAFF; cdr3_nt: TGTGCCAGCAGCTTAGCGAAGACAGGGGGGAACACTGAAGCTTTCTTT
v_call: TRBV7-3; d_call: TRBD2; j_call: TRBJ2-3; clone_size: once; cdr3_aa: CASSIIAGGGDTQYF; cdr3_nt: TGTGCCAGCAGCATTATAGCGGGAGGAGGAGATACGCAGTATTTT
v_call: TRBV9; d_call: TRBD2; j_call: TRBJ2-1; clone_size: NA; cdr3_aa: CASSGAERLASNEQFF; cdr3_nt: TGTGCCAGCAGCGGGGCTGAAAGACTAGCGAGCAATGAGCAGTTCTTC
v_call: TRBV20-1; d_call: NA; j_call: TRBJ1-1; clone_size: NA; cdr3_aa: CTVGVNTEAFF; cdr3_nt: TGCACAGTGGGAGTGAACACTGAAGCTTTCTTT
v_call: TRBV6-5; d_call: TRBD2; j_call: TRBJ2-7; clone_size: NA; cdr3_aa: CASSYSGVEQYF; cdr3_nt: TGTGCCAGCAGTTATAGCGGGGTCGAGCAGTACTTC
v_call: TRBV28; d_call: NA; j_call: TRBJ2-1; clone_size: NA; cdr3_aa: CASRQASYNEQFF; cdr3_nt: TGTGCCAGCAGACAGGCTTCCTACAATGAGCAGTTCTTC
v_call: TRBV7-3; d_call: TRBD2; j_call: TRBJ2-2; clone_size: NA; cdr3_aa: CASSKMTSVNTGELFF; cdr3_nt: TGTGCCAGCAGTAAAATGACTAGCGTAAACACCGGGGAGCTGTTTTTT
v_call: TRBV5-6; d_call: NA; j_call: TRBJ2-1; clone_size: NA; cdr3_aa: CASIPLGGGKIDEQFF; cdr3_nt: TGTGCCAGCATCCCCTTAGGGGGAGGGAAAATCGATGAGCAGTTCTTC
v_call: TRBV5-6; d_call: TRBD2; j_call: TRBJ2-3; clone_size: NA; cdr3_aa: CASSLGLAALSTDTQYF; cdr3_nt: TGTGCCAGCAGCTTGGGACTAGCGGCTCTCAGCACAGATACGCAGTATTTT
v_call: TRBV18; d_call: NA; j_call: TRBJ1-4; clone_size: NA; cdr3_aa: CASSTTVGRPNEKLFF; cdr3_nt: TGTGCCAGCTCCACGACAGTGGGGCGTCCTAATGAAAAACTGTTTTTT
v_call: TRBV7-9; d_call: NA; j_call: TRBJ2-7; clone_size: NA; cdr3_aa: CASSLNSRVNEQYF; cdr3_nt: TGTGCCAGCAGCTTAAATTCCAGGGTCAACGAGCAGTACTTC
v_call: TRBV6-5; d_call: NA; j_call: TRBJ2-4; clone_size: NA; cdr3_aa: CASSYGGSGAKNIQYF; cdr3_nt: TGTGCCAGCAGTTACGGGGGCTCGGGGGCCAAAAACATTCAGTACTTC
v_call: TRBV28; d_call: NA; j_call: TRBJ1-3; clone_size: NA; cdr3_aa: CASSLQGNTIYF; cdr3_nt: TGTGCCAGCAGTTTACAGGGAAACACCATATATTTT
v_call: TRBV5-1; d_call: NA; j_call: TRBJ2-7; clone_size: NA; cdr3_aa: CASSLDATGSYEQYF; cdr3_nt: TGCGCCAGCAGCTTGGACGCGACAGGCTCCTACGAGCAGTACTTC
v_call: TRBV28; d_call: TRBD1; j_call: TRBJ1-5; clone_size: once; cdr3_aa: CATGTVSNQPQHF; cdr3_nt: TGTGCCACCGGGACAGTTAGCAATCAGCCCCAGCATTTT
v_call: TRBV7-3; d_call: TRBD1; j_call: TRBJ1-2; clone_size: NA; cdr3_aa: CASSLTGGGYGYTF; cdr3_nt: TGTGCCAGCAGCTTAACAGGGGGCGGCTATGGCTACACCTTC
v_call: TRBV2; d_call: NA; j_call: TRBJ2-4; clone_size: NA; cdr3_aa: CASSEAPRGNIQYF; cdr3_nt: TGTGCCAGCAGTGAAGCGCCGAGGGGGAACATTCAGTACTTC
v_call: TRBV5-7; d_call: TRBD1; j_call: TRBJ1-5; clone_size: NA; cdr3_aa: CASSQGGQCSNQPQHF; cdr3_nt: TGTGCCAGCAGCCAGGGGGGACAGTGCAGCAATCAGCCCCAGCATTTT
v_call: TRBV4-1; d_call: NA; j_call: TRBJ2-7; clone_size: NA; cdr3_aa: CASSQTSGSDEQYF; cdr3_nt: TGCGCCAGCAGCCAGACCTCAGGGTCCGACGAGCAGTACTTC
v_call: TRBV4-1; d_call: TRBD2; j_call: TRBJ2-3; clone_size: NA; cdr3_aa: CASSIVTSGTDTQYF; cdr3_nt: TGCGCCAGCAGCATAGTGACTAGCGGCACAGATACGCAGTATTTT
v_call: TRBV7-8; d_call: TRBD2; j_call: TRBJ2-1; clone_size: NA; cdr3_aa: CASSRLALNEQFF; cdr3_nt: TGTGCCAGCAGCCGACTAGCTCTCAATGAGCAGTTCTTC
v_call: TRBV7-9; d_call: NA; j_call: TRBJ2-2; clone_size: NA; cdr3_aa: CASSSGDTGELFF; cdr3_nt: TGTGCCAGCAGCTCTGGAGACACCGGGGAGCTGTTTTTT
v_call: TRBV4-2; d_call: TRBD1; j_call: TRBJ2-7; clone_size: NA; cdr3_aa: CASSQVAGQGYDEQYF; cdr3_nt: TGTGCCAGCAGCCAAGTCGCGGGACAGGGGTATGACGAGCAGTACTTC
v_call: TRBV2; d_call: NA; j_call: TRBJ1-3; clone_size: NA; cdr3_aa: CASSEQAGNTIYF; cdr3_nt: TGTGCCAGCAGTGAACAGGCTGGAAACACCATATATTTT
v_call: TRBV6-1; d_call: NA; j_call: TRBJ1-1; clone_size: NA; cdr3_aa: CASSEGLNTEAFF; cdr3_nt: TGTGCCAGCAGTGAGGGGCTGAACACTGAAGCTTTCTTT
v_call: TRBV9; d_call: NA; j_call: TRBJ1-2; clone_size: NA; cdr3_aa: CASSVDGSNYGYTF; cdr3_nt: TGTGCCAGCAGCGTAGATGGGAGTAACTATGGCTACACCTTC
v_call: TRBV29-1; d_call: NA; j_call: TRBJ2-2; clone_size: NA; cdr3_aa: CSVVLRSTGELFF; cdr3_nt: TGCAGCGTTGTTCTTAGATCCACCGGGGAGCTGTTTTTT
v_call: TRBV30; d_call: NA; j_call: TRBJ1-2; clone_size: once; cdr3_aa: CACTDTYGYTF; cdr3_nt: TGTGCCTGTACAGATACATATGGCTACACCTTC
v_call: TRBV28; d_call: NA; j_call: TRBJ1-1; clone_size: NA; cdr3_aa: CASGTREAGLNTEAFF; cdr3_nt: TGTGCCAGCGGTACACGGGAGGCCGGATTGAACACTGAAGCTTTCTTT
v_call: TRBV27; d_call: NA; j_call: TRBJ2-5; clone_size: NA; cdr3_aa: CASSLSTAETQYF; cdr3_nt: TGTGCCAGCAGTTTATCGACAGCAGAGACCCAGTACTTC
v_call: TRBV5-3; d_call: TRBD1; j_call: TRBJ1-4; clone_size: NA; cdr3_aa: CARSADRVGACATNEKLFF; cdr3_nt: TGTGCCAGAAGCGCGGACAGGGTAGGTGCCTGTGCAACTAATGAAAAACTGTTTTTT
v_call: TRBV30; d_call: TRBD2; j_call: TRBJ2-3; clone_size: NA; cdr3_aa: CAWSVLAGSTDTQYF; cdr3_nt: TGTGCCTGGAGTGTATTAGCGGGATCTACAGATACGCAGTATTTT